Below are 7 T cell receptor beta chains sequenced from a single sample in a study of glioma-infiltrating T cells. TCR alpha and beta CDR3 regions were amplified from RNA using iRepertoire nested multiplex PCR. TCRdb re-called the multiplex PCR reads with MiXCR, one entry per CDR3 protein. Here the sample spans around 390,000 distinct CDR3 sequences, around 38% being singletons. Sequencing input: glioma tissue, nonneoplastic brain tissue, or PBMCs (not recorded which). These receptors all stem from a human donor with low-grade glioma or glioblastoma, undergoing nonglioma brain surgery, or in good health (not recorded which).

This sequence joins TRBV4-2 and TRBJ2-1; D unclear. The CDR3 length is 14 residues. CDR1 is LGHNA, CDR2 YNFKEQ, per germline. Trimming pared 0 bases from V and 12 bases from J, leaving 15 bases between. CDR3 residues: CASSQDRVYVSQFF. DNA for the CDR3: TGTGCCAGCAGCCAAGATCGGGTTTACGTTTCGCAGTTCTTC.

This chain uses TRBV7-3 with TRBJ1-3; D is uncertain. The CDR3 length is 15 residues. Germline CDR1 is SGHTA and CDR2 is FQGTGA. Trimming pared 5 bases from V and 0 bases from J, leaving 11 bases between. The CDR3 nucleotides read TGTGCCAGCAGCCCGGACTCGGGCTCTGGAAACACCATATATTTT. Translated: CASSPDSGSGNTIYF.

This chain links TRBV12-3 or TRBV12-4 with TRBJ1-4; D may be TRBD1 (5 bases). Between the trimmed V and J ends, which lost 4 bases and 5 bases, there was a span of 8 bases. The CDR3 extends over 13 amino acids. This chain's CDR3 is CASSWGLNEKLFF. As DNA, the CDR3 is TGTGCCAGCAGTTGGGGGTTAAATGAAAAACTGTTTTTT.

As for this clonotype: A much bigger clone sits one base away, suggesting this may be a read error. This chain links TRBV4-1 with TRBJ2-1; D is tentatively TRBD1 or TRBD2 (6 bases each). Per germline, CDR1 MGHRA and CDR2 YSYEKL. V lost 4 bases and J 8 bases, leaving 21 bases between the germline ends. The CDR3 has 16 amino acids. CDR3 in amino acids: CASSPLGASESDEQFF. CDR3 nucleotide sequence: TGCGCCAGCAGCCCCCTGGGGGCTAGCGAGAGTGATGAGCAGTTCTTC.

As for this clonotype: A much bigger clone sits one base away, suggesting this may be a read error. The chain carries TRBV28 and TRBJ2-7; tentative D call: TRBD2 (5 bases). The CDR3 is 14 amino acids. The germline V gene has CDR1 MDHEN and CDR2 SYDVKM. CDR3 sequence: CASSPGRVHYEQCF. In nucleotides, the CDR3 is TGTGCCAGCAGCCCCGGGCGGGTTCACTACGAGCAGTGCTTC.

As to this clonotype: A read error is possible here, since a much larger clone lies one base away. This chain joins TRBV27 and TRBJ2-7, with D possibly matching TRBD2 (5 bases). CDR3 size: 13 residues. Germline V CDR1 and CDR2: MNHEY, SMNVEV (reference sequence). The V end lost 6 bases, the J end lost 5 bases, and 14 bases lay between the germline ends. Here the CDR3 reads CASREGWMNEQYF. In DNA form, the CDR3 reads TGTGCCAGCAGAGAGGGCTGGATGAACGAGCAGTACTTC.

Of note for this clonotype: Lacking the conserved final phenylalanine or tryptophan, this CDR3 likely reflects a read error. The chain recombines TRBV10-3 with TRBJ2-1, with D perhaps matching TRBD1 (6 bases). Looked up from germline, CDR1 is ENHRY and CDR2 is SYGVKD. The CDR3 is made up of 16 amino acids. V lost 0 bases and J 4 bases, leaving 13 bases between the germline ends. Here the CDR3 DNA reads TGTGCCATCAGTGAGTCGCAGGGGCCAGCTTACAATGAGCAGTTCCTC. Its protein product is CAISESQGPAYNEQFL.